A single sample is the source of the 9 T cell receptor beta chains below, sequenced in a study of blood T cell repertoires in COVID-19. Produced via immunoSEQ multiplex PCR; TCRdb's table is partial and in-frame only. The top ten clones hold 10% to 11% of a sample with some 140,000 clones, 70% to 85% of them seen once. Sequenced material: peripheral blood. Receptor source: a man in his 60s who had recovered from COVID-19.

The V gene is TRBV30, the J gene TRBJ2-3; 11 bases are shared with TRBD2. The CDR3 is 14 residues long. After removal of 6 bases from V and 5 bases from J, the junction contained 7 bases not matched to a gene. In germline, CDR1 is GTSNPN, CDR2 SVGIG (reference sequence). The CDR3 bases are TGTGCCTGTGCCACTAGCGGGGGAGGAGATACGCAGTATTTT. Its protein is CACATSGGGDTQYF.

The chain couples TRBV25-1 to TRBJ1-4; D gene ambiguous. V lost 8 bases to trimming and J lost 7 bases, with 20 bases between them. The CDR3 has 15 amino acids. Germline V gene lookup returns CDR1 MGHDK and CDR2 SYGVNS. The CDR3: CASGSRSGPGEKLFF. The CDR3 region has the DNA TGTGCCAGCGGGAGCCGGTCCGGTCCGGGTGAAAAACTGTTTTTT.

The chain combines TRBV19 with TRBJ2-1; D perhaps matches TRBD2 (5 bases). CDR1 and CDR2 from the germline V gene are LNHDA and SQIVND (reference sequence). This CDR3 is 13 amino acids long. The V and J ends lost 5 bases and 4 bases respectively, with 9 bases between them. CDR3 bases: TGTGCCAGTAGTCCCCGCGGGTACAATGAGCAGTTCTTC. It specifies CASSPRGYNEQFF.

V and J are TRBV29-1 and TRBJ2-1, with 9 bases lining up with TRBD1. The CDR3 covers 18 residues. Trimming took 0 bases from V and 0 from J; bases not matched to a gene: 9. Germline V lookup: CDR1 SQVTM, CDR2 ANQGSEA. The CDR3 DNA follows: TGCAGCGTTGAAGATCCTACCCTACAGGGGGCCTCCTACAATGAGCAGTTCTTC. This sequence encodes CSVEDPTLQGASYNEQFF.

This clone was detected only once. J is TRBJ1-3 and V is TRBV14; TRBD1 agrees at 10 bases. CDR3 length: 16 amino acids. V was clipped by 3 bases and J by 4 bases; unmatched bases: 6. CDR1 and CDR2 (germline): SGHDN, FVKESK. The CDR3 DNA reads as TGTGCCAGCAGCCACCACGCGGGACAGGGGGGAAACACCATATATTTT. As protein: CASSHHAGQGGNTIYF.

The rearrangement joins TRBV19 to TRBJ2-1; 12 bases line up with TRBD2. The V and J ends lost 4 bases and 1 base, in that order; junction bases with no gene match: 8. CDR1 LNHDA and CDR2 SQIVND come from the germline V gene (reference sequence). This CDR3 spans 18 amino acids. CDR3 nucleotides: TGTGCCAGTAGTACTAGCGGGAGGGCCTTTTCTTCCTACAATGAGCAGTTCTTC. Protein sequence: CASSTSGRAFSSYNEQFF.

CDR3 residues: CASSRTSQENQPQHF. The CDR3 nucleotides read TGTGCCAGCAGTCGGACTTCTCAGGAGAATCAGCCCCAGCATTTT. The chain couples TRBV6-2 or TRBV6-3 to TRBJ1-5; D is ambiguous. CDR3 length: 15 amino acids. The germline gives CDR1 MNHEY, CDR2 SVGEGT. The ends were cut back, 5 bases at V and 4 bases at J, with 15 bases in the middle.

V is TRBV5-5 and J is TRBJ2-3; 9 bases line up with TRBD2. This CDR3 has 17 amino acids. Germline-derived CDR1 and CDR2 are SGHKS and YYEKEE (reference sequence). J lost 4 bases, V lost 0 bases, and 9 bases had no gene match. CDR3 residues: CASSLAGLAGRSDTQYF. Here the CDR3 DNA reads TGTGCCAGCAGCTTGGCAGGGCTAGCGGGGAGATCAGATACGCAGTATTTT.

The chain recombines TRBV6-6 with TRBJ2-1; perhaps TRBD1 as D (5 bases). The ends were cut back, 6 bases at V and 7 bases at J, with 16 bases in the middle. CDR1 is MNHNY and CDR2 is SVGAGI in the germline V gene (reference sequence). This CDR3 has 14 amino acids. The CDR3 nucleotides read TGTGCCAGCAGCCCCGGCAGGGATCGTAATGAGCAGTTCTTC. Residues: CASSPGRDRNEQFF.